These 9 T cell receptor beta chains share one sample of origin, sequenced in a study of PD-1 blockade in classical Hodgkin lymphoma. All patients experienced relapse after autologous stem cell transplantation, and brentuximab vedotin exposure was variable. From thawed PBMCs, CD4+ T cells were purified using magnetic negative selection. Data came from immunoSEQ multiplex PCR; TCRdb stores just in-frame clones and leaves some out. The sample carries roughly 7,500 clones, 80% recorded once. This material consisted of CD4+ T cells from blood, taken at baseline. The receptors come from a human donor with classical Hodgkin lymphoma.

This chain connects TRBV19 to TRBJ2-3; D remains unclear. There are 14 residues in the CDR3. The V gene's germline CDR1 is LNHDA and CDR2 SQIVND (reference sequence). The germline V and J ends were trimmed by 0 bases and 0 bases, with 4 bases remaining between them. CDR3 nucleotides: TGTGCCAGTAGTATAGATACGAGCACAGATACGCAGTATTTT. Protein sequence: CASSIDTSTDTQYF.

The J gene is TRBJ2-7, the V gene TRBV30; 9 bases match TRBD1. The CDR3 loop spans 15 amino acids. Trimming took 4 bases from V and 3 from J; bases not matched to a gene: 10. Germline CDR1 reads GTSNPN; CDR2 reads SVGIG (reference sequence). In nucleotides, the CDR3 is TGTGCCTGGAACCAAAGGACAGGGGCTTTCTACGAGCAGTACTTC. Translating gives CAWNQRTGAFYEQYF.

As for this clone: Other DNA sequences within the sample encode an identical CDR3. The J gene is TRBJ1-5, the V gene TRBV29-1; tentative D call: TRBD1 (5 bases). The germline V and J ends were trimmed by 6 bases and 0 bases, with 15 bases remaining between them. This CDR3 spans 15 amino acids. Germline V gives CDR1 SQVTM, CDR2 ANQGSEA. Here the CDR3 DNA reads TGCAGCGTGATCCGGGACGGTGATAGCAATCAGCCCCAGCATTTT. The encoded protein is CSVIRDGDSNQPQHF.

The chain employs TRBV5-6 and TRBJ2-5; TRBD2 is a possible D gene (6 bases). This CDR3 region has 13 residues. Looked up from germline, CDR1 is SGHDT and CDR2 is YYEEEE. V was cut by 4 bases and J by 5 bases, with 12 bases left in between. CDR3 coding DNA: TGTGCCAGCAGCATGACTAGTATCGAGACCCAGTACTTC. It codes for CASSMTSIETQYF.

This sequence joins TRBV10-1 and TRBJ2-4; 9 bases are shared with TRBD1. CDR3 size: 13 residues. V was pared by 6 bases and J by 7 bases, with 4 bases of the junction left unmatched. Germline loops: CDR1 WNHNN, CDR2 SYGVQD (reference sequence). The DNA of the CDR3 is TGCGCCAGCAGCCGGGACAGGGATAACATTCAGTACTTC. Encoded protein: CASSRDRDNIQYF.

This sequence joins TRBV19 and TRBJ1-5, with a possible D match to TRBD1 (6 bases). The CDR3 has 16 residues. The V and J ends lost 3 bases and 3 bases respectively, with 15 bases between them. Germline CDR1 LNHDA, CDR2 SQIVND (reference sequence). CDR3 DNA: TGTGCCAGTAGTATGGGGGGGCGGTTTGTCAATCAGCCCCAGCATTTT. It encodes CASSMGGRFVNQPQHF.

The rearrangement links TRBV6-5 to TRBJ1-1; D is unresolved. The CDR3 runs 13 residues. Trimming took 7 bases from V and 4 from J, leaving 13 bases between them. From germline, CDR1 is MNHEY and CDR2 SVGAGI. This chain's CDR3 is CASNEDVRTEAFF. In DNA, the CDR3 is TGTGCCAGCAACGAGGACGTGCGCACTGAAGCTTTCTTT.

As to this clone: Additional DNA sequences in this sample encode the identical CDR3. In nucleotides, the CDR3 is TGCGCCAGCAGCCAAGGGACAGCAAGCTCCTATAATTCACCCCTCCACTTT. It specifies CASSQGTASSYNSPLHF. The J gene is TRBJ1-6, the V gene TRBV4-1, with D possibly being TRBD1 (6 bases). The germline V and J ends were trimmed by 1 base and 0 bases, with 10 bases remaining between them. The CDR3 length is 17 residues. Germline assignment: CDR1 MGHRA and CDR2 YSYEKL.

The genes are TRBV23-1 and TRBJ2-7; the D gene is possibly TRBD1 (6 bases). TRBV23-1 is an open reading frame, and its role is uncertain. This CDR3 region has 14 residues. The germline V and J ends were trimmed by 6 bases and 1 base, with 13 bases remaining between them. The chain's CDR3 is CASSQRGQSYEQYF. The CDR3 DNA reads as TGCGCCAGCAGCCAACGCGGACAGTCCTACGAGCAGTACTTC.